These 20 T cell receptor beta chains share one sample of origin, sequenced in a study of technical replicates of blood from a few donors. TCRdb's table, derived via immunoSEQ multiplex PCR, lists solely in-frame clones and lacks some. This sample yields tens of thousands of clones, of which almost 98% are seen a single time; less than 0.25% belongs to the top ten. Specimen: T cells isolated from PBMCs. The receptors stem from a human donor in good health.

The chain uses TRBV13 and TRBJ2-5; 7 nucleotides align to TRBD1. V gave up 5 bases and J gave up 2 bases; unmatched junction bases: 11. The germline gives CDR1 PRHDT, CDR2 FYEKMQ (reference sequence). CDR3 length: 16 amino acids. The DNA of the CDR3 is TGTGCCAGCAGCGGCCTCCGGGACAGCAAACAAGAGACCCAGTACTTC. It codes for CASSGLRDSKQETQYF. The full variable domain, its missing parts supplied by reference TRBV13 and TRBJ2-5, is AAGVIQSPRHLIKEKRETATLKCYPIPRHDTVYWYQQGPGQDPQFLISFYEKMQSDKGSIPDRFSAQQFSDYHSELNMSSLELGDSALYFCASSGLRDSKQETQYFGPGTRLLVL.

V is TRBV28 and J is TRBJ1-1, with a weak D call TRBD1 (5 bases). The V gene's germline CDR1 is MDHEN and CDR2 SYDVKM. This CDR3 region has 12 residues. Deletions cut 10 bases from V and 1 base from J, with 10 bases between. The CDR3 here is CAIQDRNTEAFF. CDR3 nucleotides: TGTGCCATCCAAGACAGGAACACTGAAGCTTTCTTT.

The rearrangement uses TRBV6-1 and TRBJ1-1; D gene ambiguous. The CDR3 is made up of 14 amino acids. V was clipped by 6 bases and J by 1 base, with 12 bases between them. Per the germline V gene, CDR1 is MNHNS and CDR2 is SASEGT. The CDR3 here is CASSSPTENTEAFF. The CDR3 nucleotides are TGTGCCAGCAGCAGCCCTACAGAGAACACTGAAGCTTTCTTT.

V is TRBV4-1 and J is TRBJ2-2, with 10 nucleotides matching TRBD2. The CDR3 is 18 amino acids. Germline V gene sequence: CDR1 MGHRA, CDR2 YSYEKL. Trimming removed 0 bases from V and 5 bases from J; junction bases left unmatched: 9. CDR3 DNA: TGCGCCAGCAGCCAAGACCGGAGCGGGAGGGCCCGGACCGGGGAGCTGTTTTTT. Amino acid sequence: CASSQDRSGRARTGELFF.

This sequence joins TRBV4-2 and TRBJ2-3, with 9 bases that match TRBD2. V was clipped by 3 bases and J by 6 bases; unmatched bases: 16. Germline CDR1 is LGHNA and CDR2 is YNFKEQ. The CDR3 has 18 residues. CDR3 nucleotides: TGTGCCAGCAGCCAGCACCTGGGGGAAGCGGGAGGTTATGATACGCAGTATTTT. Translating it yields CASSQHLGEAGGYDTQYF.

This chain links TRBV6-6 with TRBJ2-3; D perhaps matches TRBD1 (7 bases). The CDR3 has 15 residues. The germline V gene has CDR1 MNHNY and CDR2 SVGAGI (reference sequence). V dropped 6 bases and J dropped 9 bases, with 22 bases sitting between them. The CDR3 nucleotides are TGTGCCAGCAGCACGGACCCCAGGGGGGAGGACACGCAGTATTTT. Translated: CASSTDPRGEDTQYF.

CDR3: CASSAGGTGAYEQYF. Here the CDR3 DNA reads TGTGCCAGCAGCGCCGGGGGGACAGGGGCCTACGAGCAGTACTTC. The chain uses TRBV9 and TRBJ2-7, with 10 bases that match TRBD1. The ends lost 3 bases at V and 2 bases at J; junction bases unmatched: 5. Germline V gene lookup returns CDR1 SGDLS and CDR2 YYNGEE. The CDR3 sequence is 15 residues long.

This clone showed up just once. The same CDR3 also results from other DNA sequences found in this sample. The V and J genes are TRBV28 and TRBJ1-2, with 9 bases matching TRBD1. With V trimmed by 1 base and J by 2 bases, 2 bases remained unmatched. There are 15 residues in the CDR3. In germline, CDR1 is MDHEN, CDR2 SYDVKM. The DNA for the CDR3 is TGTGCCAGCAGTTTATCGGGACAGGGAAACTATGGCTACACCTTC. Translating gives CASSLSGQGNYGYTF.

The chain employs TRBV18 and TRBJ1-1; D call uncertain. CDR3 length equals 15 residues. The V gene's germline CDR1 is KGHSH and CDR2 LQKENI. V lost 0 bases and J lost 1, with 9 bases in between. The CDR3 bases are TGTGCCAGCTCACCACCCGGACTAAGGAACACTGAAGCTTTCTTT. Translated: CASSPPGLRNTEAFF. Drawing the rest from reference TRBV18 and TRBJ1-1, the complete variable domain is NAGVMQNPRHLVRRRGQEARLRCSPMKGHSHVYWYRQLPEEGLKFMVYLQKENIIDESGMPKERFSAEFPKEGPSILRIQQVVRGDSAAYFCASSPPGLRNTEAFFGQGTRLTVV.

V and J are TRBV7-9 and TRBJ2-3; D unclear. CDR1 is SEHNR, CDR2 FQNEAQ, per germline (reference sequence). The CDR3 is 11 residues long. The V end lost 5 bases, the J end lost 2 bases, and 2 bases lay between the germline ends. CDR3 residues: CASSHTDTQYF. The CDR3 DNA sequence: TGTGCCAGCAGCCACACAGATACGCAGTATTTT.

The chain is built from TRBV9 and TRBJ2-1, with TRBD2 matching 9 bases. Germline trimming cut 0 bases from V and 8 bases from J; bases unmatched to any gene: 6. The CDR3 spans 15 residues. Per germline, CDR1 SGDLS and CDR2 YYNGEE. The CDR3 sequence is CASSVEDSGSDEQFF. For the CDR3, the DNA is TGTGCCAGCAGCGTAGAGGATAGCGGGAGTGATGAGCAGTTCTTC. Based on the CDR3 plus reference TRBV9 and TRBJ2-1, the full variable domain is DSGVTQTPKHLITATGQRVTLRCSPRSGDLSVYWYQQSLDQGLQFLIQYYNGEERAKGNILERFSAQQFPDLHSELNLSSLELGDSALYFCASSVEDSGSDEQFFGPGTRLTVL.

The chain is built from TRBV4-1 and TRBJ1-2; D uncertain. The germline V gene encodes CDR1 MGHRA and CDR2 YSYEKL. CDR3 size: 15 residues. V lost 0 bases, J lost 8 bases, and 16 bases lay in between. Here the CDR3 DNA reads TGCGCCAGCAGCCAAGATCGGAGTCCGGGTGGCGGCTACACCTTC. Protein: CASSQDRSPGGGYTF.

The sample holds one count of this clone. The chain is built from TRBV6-4 and TRBJ2-7; 8 bases are a match to TRBD2. Germline CDR1 is MRHNA and CDR2 is SNTAGT. Trimming took 8 bases from V and 6 from J; bases not matched to a gene: 0. The length of the CDR3 is 10 residues. The CDR3 DNA follows: TGTGCCAGCCGGGGGGGCGAGCAGTACTTC. Amino acid sequence: CASRGGEQYF.

The rearrangement uses TRBV15 and TRBJ1-5; TRBD1 might be the D (5 bases). Germline assignment: CDR1 LNHNV and CDR2 YYDKDF (reference sequence). With 6 bases removed from V and 6 bases from J, the gap between germline ends came to 15 bases. The CDR3 totals 14 residues. The CDR3 region is CATRGGGGTQPQHF. In DNA form, the CDR3 reads TGTGCCACCAGGGGAGGCGGGGGGACTCAGCCCCAGCATTTT.

V and J are TRBV9 and TRBJ2-1, with D unclear. The germline CDR1 and CDR2 sequences are SGDLS and YYNGEE. With 0 bases removed from V and 7 bases from J, the gap between germline ends came to 8 bases. This CDR3 comprises 13 residues. CDR3 protein: CASSVVEWNEQFF. CDR3 DNA sequence: TGTGCCAGCAGCGTAGTTGAGTGGAATGAGCAGTTCTTC. The variable domain in full, completed from reference TRBV9 and TRBJ2-1, reads DSGVTQTPKHLITATGQRVTLRCSPRSGDLSVYWYQQSLDQGLQFLIQYYNGEERAKGNILERFSAQQFPDLHSELNLSSLELGDSALYFCASSVVEWNEQFFGPGTRLTVL.

The rearrangement uses TRBV2 and TRBJ1-4, with a possible D match to TRBD1 (6 bases). The V end lost 6 bases, the J end lost 0 bases, and 20 bases lay between the germline ends. CDR3 length: 18 residues. Germline V gene data show CDR1 as SNHLY and CDR2 as FYNNEI. The CDR3 nucleotides read TGTGCCAGCAGCAGCTGGACAGCAGATTATTCAACTAATGAAAAACTGTTTTTT. The encoded protein is CASSSWTADYSTNEKLFF. The full variable domain, rest sourced from reference TRBV2 and TRBJ1-4, is EPEVTQTPSHQVTQMGQEVILRCVPISNHLYFYWYRQILGQKVEFLVSFYNNEISEKSEIFDDQFSVERPDGSNFTLKIRSTKLEDSAMYFCASSSWTADYSTNEKLFFGSGTQLSVL.

This clone was counted once. V gene TRBV6-1 combines with J gene TRBJ1-2; D is unresolved. The CDR3 loop spans 14 amino acids. The V end lost 0 bases, the J end lost 8 bases, and 13 bases lay between the germline ends. From germline, CDR1 is MNHNS and CDR2 SASEGT. The CDR3 sequence: CASSEASPNLGYTF. For the CDR3, the DNA is TGTGCCAGCAGTGAAGCAAGCCCCAATTTGGGCTACACCTTC.

This clone has only one observation. V gene TRBV19 combines with J gene TRBJ1-5; 7 positions match TRBD1. V lost 3 bases to trimming and J lost 4 bases; unmatched junction nucleotides: 12. The CDR3 totals 17 residues. Per the germline V gene, CDR1 is LNHDA and CDR2 is SQIVND (reference sequence). CDR3 amino acids: CASSITTGVIGNQPQHF. CDR3 in DNA: TGTGCCAGTAGTATTACAACAGGGGTGATAGGAAATCAGCCCCAGCATTTT.

The chain recombines TRBV25-1 with TRBJ2-2; D possibly corresponds to TRBD1 (5 bases). V was shortened by 6 bases and J by 5 bases, with 16 bases between the two germline ends. This CDR3 contains 15 residues. Looked up from germline, CDR1 is MGHDK and CDR2 is SYGVNS. In nucleotides, the CDR3 is TGTGCCAGCAGAGACAGCCTAGGGGATACCGGGGAGCTGTTTTTT. Translation: CASRDSLGDTGELFF.

The gene calls are TRBV19 and TRBJ2-5, with 7 bases fitting TRBD2. This CDR3 has 13 amino acids. V was clipped by 0 bases and J by 5 bases; unmatched bases: 0. Germline V gives CDR1 LNHDA, CDR2 SQIVND (reference sequence). Here the CDR3 DNA reads TGTGCCAGTAGTATAGAGGGGGGGGAGACCCAGTACTTC. Translation: CASSIEGGETQYF.